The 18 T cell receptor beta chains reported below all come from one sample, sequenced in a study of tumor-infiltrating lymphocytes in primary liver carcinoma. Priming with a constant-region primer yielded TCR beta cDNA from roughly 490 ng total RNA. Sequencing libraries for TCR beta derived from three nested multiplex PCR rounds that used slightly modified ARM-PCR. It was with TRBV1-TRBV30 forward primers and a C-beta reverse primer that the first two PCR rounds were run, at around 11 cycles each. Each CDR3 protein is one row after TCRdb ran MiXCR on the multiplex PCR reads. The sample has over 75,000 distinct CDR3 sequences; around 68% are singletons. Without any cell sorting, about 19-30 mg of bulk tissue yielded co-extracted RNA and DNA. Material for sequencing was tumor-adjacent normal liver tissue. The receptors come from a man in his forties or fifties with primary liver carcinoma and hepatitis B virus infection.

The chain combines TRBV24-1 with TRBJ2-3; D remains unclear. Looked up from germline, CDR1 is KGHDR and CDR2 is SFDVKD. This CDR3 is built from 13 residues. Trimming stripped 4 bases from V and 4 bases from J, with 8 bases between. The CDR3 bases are TGTGCCACCAGTGACTACGAAGCAGATACGCAGTATTTT. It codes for CATSDYEADTQYF.

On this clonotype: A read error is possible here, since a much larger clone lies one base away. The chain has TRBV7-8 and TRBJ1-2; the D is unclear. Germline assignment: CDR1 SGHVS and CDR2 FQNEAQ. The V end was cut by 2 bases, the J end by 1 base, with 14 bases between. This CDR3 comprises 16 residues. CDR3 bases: TGTGCCAGCAGCTTAAGGCCAGAGAACATTAACTATGGCTACACCTTC. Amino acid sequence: CASSLRPENINYGYTF.

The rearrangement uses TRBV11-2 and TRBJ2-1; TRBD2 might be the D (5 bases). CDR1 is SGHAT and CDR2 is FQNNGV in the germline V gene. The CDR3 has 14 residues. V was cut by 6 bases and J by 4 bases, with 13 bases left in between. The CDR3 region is CASSQASMYNEQFF. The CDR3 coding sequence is TGTGCCAGCAGTCAGGCTAGCATGTACAATGAGCAGTTCTTC.

Written as DNA, the CDR3 is TGTGCCAGCAGGCTGCTCAGTGGGGCCACAAATGCGCAGTATTTT. The encoded protein is CASRLLSGATNAQYF. V is TRBV11-2 and J is TRBJ2-3, with D possibly TRBD1 on 5 matching bases. Trimming removed 6 bases at V and 10 bases at J, with 23 bases between. This CDR3 spans 15 amino acids. CDR1 and CDR2 (germline): SGHAT, FQNNGV.

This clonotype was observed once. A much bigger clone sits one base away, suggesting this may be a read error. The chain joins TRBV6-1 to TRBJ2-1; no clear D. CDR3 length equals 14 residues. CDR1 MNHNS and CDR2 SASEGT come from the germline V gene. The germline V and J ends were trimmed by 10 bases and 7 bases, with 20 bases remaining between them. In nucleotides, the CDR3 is TGTGCCATCATTAGAAGCTACGACATTAATGAGCAGTTCTTC. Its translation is CAIIRSYDINEQFF.

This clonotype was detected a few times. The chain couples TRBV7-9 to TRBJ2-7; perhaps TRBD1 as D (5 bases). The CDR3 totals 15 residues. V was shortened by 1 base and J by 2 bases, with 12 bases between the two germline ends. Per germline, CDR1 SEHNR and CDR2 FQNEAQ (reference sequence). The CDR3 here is CASSLVSGRAYEQYF. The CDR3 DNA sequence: TGTGCCAGCAGCTTAGTATCCGGCAGGGCCTACGAGCAGTACTTC.

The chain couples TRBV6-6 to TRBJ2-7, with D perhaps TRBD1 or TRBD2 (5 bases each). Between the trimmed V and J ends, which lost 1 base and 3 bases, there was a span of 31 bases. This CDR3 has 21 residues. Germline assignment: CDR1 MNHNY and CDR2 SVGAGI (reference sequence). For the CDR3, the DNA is TGTGCCAGCAGTTACTTGTGGCCCTCACCCCATCGGGACGAGGACGTCTACGAGCAGTACTTC. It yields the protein CASSYLWPSPHRDEDVYEQYF.

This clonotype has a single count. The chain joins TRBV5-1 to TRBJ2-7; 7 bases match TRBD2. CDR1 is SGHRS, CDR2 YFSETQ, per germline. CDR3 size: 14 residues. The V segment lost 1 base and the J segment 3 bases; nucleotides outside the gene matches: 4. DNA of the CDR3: TGCGCCAGCAGCTTGACTAGCGATCTCTACGAGCAGTACTTC. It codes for CASSLTSDLYEQYF.

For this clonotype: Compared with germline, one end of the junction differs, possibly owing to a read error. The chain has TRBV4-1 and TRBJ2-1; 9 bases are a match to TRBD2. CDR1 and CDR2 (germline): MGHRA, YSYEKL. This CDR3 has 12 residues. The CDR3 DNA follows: TGCGCCAGGAGCCAAGCGGGAGGTGAGAAGTTCTTC. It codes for CARSQAGGEKFF.

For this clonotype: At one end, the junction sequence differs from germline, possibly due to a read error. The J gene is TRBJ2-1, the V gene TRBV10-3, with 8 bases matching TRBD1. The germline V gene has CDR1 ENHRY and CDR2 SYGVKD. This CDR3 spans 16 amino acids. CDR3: CVISGSGDRLYNEQFF. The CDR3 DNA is TGTGTCATCAGTGGGTCGGGGGACAGGCTCTACAATGAGCAGTTCTTC.

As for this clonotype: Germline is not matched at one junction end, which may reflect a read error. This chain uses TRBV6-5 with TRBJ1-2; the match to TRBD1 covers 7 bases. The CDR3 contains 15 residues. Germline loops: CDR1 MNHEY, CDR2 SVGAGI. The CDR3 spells CASWRQGPSNYGYIF. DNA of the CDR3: TGTGCCAGCTGGAGACAGGGCCCCTCAAACTATGGCTACATCTTC.

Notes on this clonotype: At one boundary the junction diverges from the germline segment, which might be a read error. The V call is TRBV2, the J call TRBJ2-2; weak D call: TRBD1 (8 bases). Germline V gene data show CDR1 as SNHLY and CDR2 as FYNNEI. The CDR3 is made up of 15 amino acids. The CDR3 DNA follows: TGTGCCAGCTGTGAATCAGGGGGCGCGAGCGGGGAACTGTTTTTT. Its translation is CASCESGGASGELFF.

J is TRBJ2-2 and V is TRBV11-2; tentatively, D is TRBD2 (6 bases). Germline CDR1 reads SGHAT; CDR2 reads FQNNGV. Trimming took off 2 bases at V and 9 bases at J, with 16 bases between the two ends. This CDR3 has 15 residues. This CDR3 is CASSLFGSSARELFF. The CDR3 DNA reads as TGTGCCAGCAGCTTATTCGGGAGTTCGGCCCGGGAGCTGTTTTTT.

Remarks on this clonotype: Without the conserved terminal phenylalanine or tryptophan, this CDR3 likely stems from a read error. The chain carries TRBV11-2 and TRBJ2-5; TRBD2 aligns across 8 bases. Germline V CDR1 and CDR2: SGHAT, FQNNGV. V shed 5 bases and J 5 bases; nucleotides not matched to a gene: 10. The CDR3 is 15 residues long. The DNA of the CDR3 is TGTGCCAGCAGCGCACCGGGACTAGGGGGGGAGACCCAGTACCTC. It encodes CASSAPGLGGETQYL.

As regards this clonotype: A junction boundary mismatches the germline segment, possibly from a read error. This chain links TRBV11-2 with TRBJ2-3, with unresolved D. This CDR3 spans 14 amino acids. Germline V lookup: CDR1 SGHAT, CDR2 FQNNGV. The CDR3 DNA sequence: TGTACCAGCAGCTTAGGAAGAGGCACAGATACACAGTATTTT. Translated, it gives CTSSLGRGTDTQYF.

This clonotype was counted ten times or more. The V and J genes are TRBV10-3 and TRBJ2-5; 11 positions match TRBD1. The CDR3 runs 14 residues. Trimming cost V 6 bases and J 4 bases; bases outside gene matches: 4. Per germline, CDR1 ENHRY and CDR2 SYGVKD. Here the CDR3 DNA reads TGTGCCATCAGAGGACAGGGGGCTCTAGAGACCCAGTACTTC. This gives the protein CAIRGQGALETQYF.

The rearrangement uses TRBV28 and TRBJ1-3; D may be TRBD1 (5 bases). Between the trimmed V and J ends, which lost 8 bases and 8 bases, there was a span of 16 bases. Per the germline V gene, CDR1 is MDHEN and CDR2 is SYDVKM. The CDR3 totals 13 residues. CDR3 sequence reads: CASRIGAGDTIYF. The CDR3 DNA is TGTGCCAGCCGTATAGGGGCAGGAGACACCATATATTTT.

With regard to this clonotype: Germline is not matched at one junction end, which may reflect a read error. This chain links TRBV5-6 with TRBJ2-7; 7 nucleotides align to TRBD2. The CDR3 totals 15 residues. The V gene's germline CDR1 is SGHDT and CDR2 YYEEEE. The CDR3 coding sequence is TGTGTTAGCAGCTTGGGGGGGGGAGGTCCCTATGAGCAGTACTTC. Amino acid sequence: CVSSLGGGGPYEQYF.